Presented here are 26 T cell receptor beta chains from one specimen sequenced in a study of T cells in Graves' hyperthyroidism and ophthalmopathy. The investigators amplified TCR beta CDR3 regions from RNA transcripts. TCR CDR3 underwent first-round RT-PCR with the HTBI primer set. TCRdb recomputed calls from the multiplex PCR reads with MiXCR, one row per CDR3 protein. The data contain fewer than 400,000 distinct CDR3 sequences, about an eighth of them singletons. The sample was blood. The receptors come from a man aged 45-65 years with Graves' ophthalmopathy.

A few counts support this clonotype. This sequence joins TRBV27 and TRBJ1-2; 7 nucleotides line up with TRBD1. V lost 0 bases, J lost 7 bases, and 5 bases stayed unmatched. The CDR3 loop spans 14 amino acids. CDR1 and CDR2 (germline): MNHEY, SMNVEV (reference sequence). CDR3 sequence: CASSLSQGVSGYTF. The CDR3, as DNA: TGTGCCAGCAGTTTATCCCAGGGGGTTAGTGGCTACACCTTC.

This clonotype was found many times. J is TRBJ2-3 and V is TRBV20-1; tentatively, D is TRBD2 (5 bases). Between the trimmed V and J ends, which lost 5 bases and 2 bases, there was a span of 14 bases. The CDR3 extends over 14 amino acids. Germline CDR1 DFQATT, CDR2 SNEGSKA (reference sequence). CDR3 loop: CSASGRGHTDTQYF. CDR3 in DNA: TGCAGTGCTTCCGGCAGAGGGCACACAGATACGCAGTATTTT.

As regards this clonotype: This may stem from a read error, because a much larger clone lies one nucleotide away. The CDR3 loop is CASSFEHKETQYF. The CDR3 region has the DNA TGTGCCAGCAGCTTCGAACATAAAGAGACCCAGTACTTC. The V gene is TRBV7-9, the J gene TRBJ2-5; D is undetermined. The CDR3 loop spans 13 amino acids. The germline CDR1 and CDR2 sequences are SEHNR and FQNEAQ (reference sequence). V was pared by 3 bases and J by 3 bases, with 8 bases between.

There are many counts of this clonotype. The J gene is TRBJ1-5, the V gene TRBV20-1; unclear D gene. The germline V and J ends were trimmed by 5 bases and 2 bases, with 16 bases remaining between them. CDR3 length: 15 residues. The germline CDR1 and CDR2 sequences are DFQATT and SNEGSKA (reference sequence). For the CDR3, the DNA is TGCAGTGCTGGCGACGATCATAGAGGCAATCAGCCCCAGCATTTT. It is translated as CSAGDDHRGNQPQHF.

This clonotype appeared many times. The chain links TRBV6-1 to TRBJ1-2; D gene uncertain. The V gene lost 6 bases and the J gene lost 8 bases, with 16 bases spanning the gap. CDR1 MNHNS and CDR2 SASEGT come from the germline V gene. The CDR3 has 13 amino acids. CDR3 amino acids: CASSPTETRGYTF. The CDR3 DNA reads TGTGCCAGCAGCCCGACGGAGACGAGAGGCTACACCTTC.

Ten or more counts support this clonotype. The genes are TRBV5-1 and TRBJ2-1; D unresolved. The CDR3 is 14 residues long. Germline V gene data show CDR1 as SGHRS and CDR2 as YFSETQ. V lost 0 bases to trimming and J lost 3 bases, with 7 bases between them. The CDR3 DNA reads TGCGCCAGCAGCTTGGCTTCCCGCTACAATGAGCAGTTCTTC. Translation gives CASSLASRYNEQFF.

Only a few counts were recorded for this clonotype. The V gene is TRBV19, the J gene TRBJ2-6; 7 bases are a match to TRBD1. CDR1 is LNHDA and CDR2 is SQIVND in the germline V gene (reference sequence). CDR3 length: 17 amino acids. Losses at the gene ends were 3 bases for V and 2 bases for J; bases not matched to a gene: 7. The CDR3 here is CASSIGRGSPGANVLTF. CDR3 DNA sequence: TGTGCCAGTAGTATTGGCAGGGGGAGCCCTGGGGCCAACGTCCTGACTTTC.

This clonotype was seen many times. This chain uses TRBV28 with TRBJ2-4, with 8 bases that match TRBD1. Trimming cost V 1 base and J 8 bases; bases outside gene matches: 7. Germline V CDR1 and CDR2: MDHEN, SYDVKM. The CDR3 is made up of 15 amino acids. This CDR3 is CASSLSLQGVDIQYF. The CDR3 DNA reads TGTGCCAGCAGTTTATCGCTACAGGGGGTGGACATTCAGTACTTC.

This clonotype was detected many times. V usage is TRBV2 and J usage is TRBJ2-1, with 9 bases aligning to TRBD1. This CDR3 comprises 13 residues. The junction had 8 bases not matched to a gene; V was cut back by 10 bases and J by 7 bases. CDR1 and CDR2 (germline): SNHLY, FYNNEI. For the CDR3, the DNA is TGTGCCACCTCGGGACAGGGATTGAATGAGCAGTTCTTC. Translated: CATSGQGLNEQFF.

The gene calls are TRBV20-1 and TRBJ2-3, with 10 bases aligning to TRBD2. In germline, CDR1 is DFQATT, CDR2 SNEGSKA (reference sequence). V lost 6 bases, J lost 5 bases, and 11 bases stayed unmatched. The CDR3 totals 15 residues. The CDR3 protein is CSARSSGRAVDTQYF. DNA of the CDR3: TGCAGTGCGAGGTCCAGCGGGAGGGCGGTAGATACGCAGTATTTT.

The gene calls are TRBV14 and TRBJ2-2; no clear D gene. CDR3 size: 13 residues. The V and J ends lost 1 base and 4 bases respectively, with 4 bases between them. In germline, CDR1 is SGHDN, CDR2 FVKESK. CDR3: CASSQAPTGELFF. The CDR3 DNA follows: TGTGCCAGCAGCCAAGCTCCCACCGGGGAGCTGTTTTTT.

The chain carries TRBV3-1 and TRBJ2-2; 9 bases are shared with TRBD2. The CDR3 spans 16 residues. From germline, CDR1 is LGHDT and CDR2 YNNKEL (reference sequence). J lost 4 bases, V lost 4 bases, and 7 bases had no gene match. The CDR3: CASSRGLADPTGELFF. The CDR3 nucleotides are TGTGCCAGCAGCCGGGGACTAGCCGATCCCACCGGGGAGCTGTTTTTT.

This clonotype was seen ten or more times. The V call is TRBV20-1, the J call TRBJ2-3; no firm D call. Trimming pared 1 base from V and 2 bases from J, leaving 4 bases between. Germline CDR1 DFQATT, CDR2 SNEGSKA (reference sequence). This CDR3 has 12 residues. This chain's CDR3 is CSARAYTDTQYF. The DNA of the CDR3 is TGCAGTGCTAGAGCATACACAGATACGCAGTATTTT.

With respect to this clonotype: Being one base from a much bigger clone, this may be a read error. This CDR3 is CASSAGPAPTGELFF. The CDR3 DNA follows: TGTGCCAGCAGCGCGGGACCAGCTCCCACCGGGGAGCTGTTTTTT. This chain connects TRBV3-1 to TRBJ2-2; D might be TRBD2 (6 bases). Trimming left V 5 bases short and J 4 bases short, with 14 bases between. Germline V lookup: CDR1 LGHDT, CDR2 YNNKEL (reference sequence). This CDR3 spans 15 amino acids.

The chain has TRBV24-1 and TRBJ2-1; 8 bases match TRBD2. From germline, CDR1 is KGHDR and CDR2 SFDVKD. There are 15 residues in the CDR3. V lost 5 bases, J lost 6 bases, and 8 bases stayed unmatched. CDR3 protein: CATSVQGRGANEQFF. CDR3 in DNA: TGTGCCACCAGTGTTCAGGGGCGGGGGGCCAATGAGCAGTTCTTC.

Ten or more counts support this clonotype. The chain is built from TRBV11-3 and TRBJ2-1, with 9 bases fitting TRBD2. V shed 5 bases, J shed 9 bases, and the junction held 11 bases outside the gene matches. Germline values: CDR1 SGHNT, CDR2 YENEEA. The length of the CDR3 is 15 residues. The CDR3: CASSETGTSNSEQFF. Here the CDR3 DNA reads TGTGCCAGCAGCGAAACCGGGACTAGCAACAGTGAGCAGTTCTTC.

The chain employs TRBV5-5 and TRBJ2-1; perhaps TRBD2 as D (6 bases). CDR3 length equals 15 residues. With 0 bases removed from V and 3 bases from J, the gap between germline ends came to 10 bases. The germline V gene encodes CDR1 SGHKS and CDR2 YYEKEE (reference sequence). The CDR3 nucleotides are TGTGCCAGCAGCTTGGCTTTGGACTACTACAATGAGCAGTTCTTC. The encoded protein is CASSLALDYYNEQFF.

This clonotype showed up many times. The V gene is TRBV30, the J gene TRBJ2-2; unclear D gene. Germline V CDR1 and CDR2: GTSNPN, SVGIG (reference sequence). V lost 0 bases, J lost 6 bases, and 8 bases lay in between. This CDR3 comprises 13 residues. This CDR3 is CAWSVLNPGELFF. The CDR3 bases are TGTGCCTGGAGTGTACTTAACCCCGGGGAGCTGTTTTTT.

This clonotype was observed many times. The chain joins TRBV29-1 to TRBJ2-1; 7 nucleotides line up with TRBD1. Losses at the gene ends were 3 bases for V and 1 base for J; bases not matched to a gene: 3. The CDR3 consists of 14 residues. Germline V CDR1 and CDR2: SQVTM, ANQGSEA. The CDR3 reads CSVEGQRSYNEQFF. DNA of the CDR3: TGCAGCGTTGAGGGACAGCGATCCTACAATGAGCAGTTCTTC.

The rearrangement uses TRBV2 and TRBJ2-6, with D perhaps assigned TRBD1 or TRBD2 (5 bases each). The V gene lost 7 bases and the J gene lost 0 bases, with 10 bases spanning the gap. Germline V gene data show CDR1 as SNHLY and CDR2 as FYNNEI. The CDR3 extends over 15 amino acids. CDR3 loop: CASIRDVSGANVLTF. CDR3 DNA sequence: TGTGCCAGCATAAGGGACGTCTCTGGGGCCAACGTCCTGACTTTC.

This sequence joins TRBV5-4 and TRBJ2-2; 7 bases fit TRBD2. V shed 4 bases and J 5 bases; nucleotides not matched to a gene: 8. The CDR3 is 15 amino acids. CDR1 SGHNT and CDR2 YYREEE come from the germline V gene (reference sequence). CDR3 sequence: CASSPRGGGTGELFF. DNA for the CDR3: TGTGCCAGCAGCCCCCGCGGGGGAGGGACCGGGGAGCTGTTTTTT.

The chain combines TRBV29-1 with TRBJ1-5; no clear D. The V gene lost 6 bases and the J gene lost 1 base, with 13 bases spanning the gap. CDR3 length: 14 residues. Germline CDR1 and CDR2: SQVTM and ANQGSEA. The CDR3 protein is CSVTTGSSNQPQHF. The DNA of the CDR3 is TGCAGCGTCACGACGGGCAGCAGCAATCAGCCCCAGCATTTT. The complete variable domain, with remaining parts taken from reference TRBV29-1 and TRBJ1-5, reads SAVISQKPSRDICQRGTSLTIQCQVDSQVTMMFWYRQQPGQSLTLIATANQGSEATYESGFVIDKFPISRPNLTFSTLTVSNMSPEDSSIYLCSVTTGSSNQPQHFGDGTRLSIL.

This clonotype was picked up many times. The chain uses TRBV7-2 and TRBJ2-7; D not certain. The CDR3 totals 14 residues. V was clipped by 5 bases and J by 0 bases, with 11 bases between them. The V gene's germline CDR1 is SGHTA and CDR2 FQGNSA. The CDR3 protein is CASSPRLASYEQYF. Here the CDR3 DNA reads TGTGCCAGCAGCCCTAGACTGGCCTCCTACGAGCAGTACTTC.

V usage is TRBV16 and J usage is TRBJ1-4; D unresolved. This CDR3 spans 15 amino acids. Germline CDR1 KGHSY, CDR2 FQNENV. V gave up 2 bases and J gave up 7 bases, with 14 bases separating them. Written as DNA, the CDR3 is TGTGCCAGCAGCCAAGGCCGGAGAGTTAGTGAAAAACTGTTTTTT. It encodes CASSQGRRVSEKLFF.

The table lists this clonotype with many counts. This chain links TRBV7-8 with TRBJ2-2; 10 bases agree with TRBD2. Looked up from germline, CDR1 is SGHVS and CDR2 is FQNEAQ. Trimming cost V 6 bases and J 5 bases; bases outside gene matches: 6. The CDR3 runs 15 residues. The CDR3 region has the DNA TGTGCCAGCAGACTCGGGACTAGCGAGACCGGGGAGCTGTTTTTT. Residues: CASRLGTSETGELFF.

The gene calls are TRBV6-1 and TRBJ2-3; TRBD1 might be the D (6 bases). The CDR3 length is 13 residues. Trimming left V 5 bases short and J 5 bases short, with 11 bases between. CDR1 is MNHNS, CDR2 SASEGT, per germline. The CDR3 DNA reads as TGTGCCAGCAGTAATTCCAGGGGAGATACGCAGTATTTT. It specifies CASSNSRGDTQYF.